Shown below are 25 T cell receptor beta chains from a single sample sequenced in a study of human T cells and chemical hapten exposure. TCRdb processed the RACE reads anew with MiXCR; each CDR3 protein has one entry. The sample carries a few hundred thousand distinct CDR3 sequences, about 6% recorded once. Time point in this sample: patch test 2, 6 weeks after DPC sensitization. The treatment here: therapeutic diphenylcyclopropenone sensitization with weekly scalp DPC. This specimen consisted of whole blood, obtained in connection with sensitization to the hapten diphenylcyclopropenone (DPC). The origin of the receptors is a woman between 18 and 29 years old with alopecia areata. Some clones in this sample may be carry-over from other donors' samples.

The sample holds many counts of this clonotype. The J gene is TRBJ1-3, the V gene TRBV6-6; D is perhaps TRBD1 (5 bases). Germline CDR1 and CDR2: MNHNY and SVGAGI (reference sequence). The CDR3 is made up of 14 amino acids. With 2 bases removed from V and 8 bases from J, the gap between germline ends came to 13 bases. The CDR3 bases are TGTGCCAGCAGTTACCGAACAGGAGGCGACACCATATATTTT. Its translation is CASSYRTGGDTIYF.

The rearrangement uses TRBV27 and TRBJ2-7; no clear D. The CDR3 is made up of 14 amino acids. Germline values: CDR1 MNHEY, CDR2 SMNVEV (reference sequence). Trimming removed 8 bases at V and 2 bases at J, with 16 bases between. The DNA for the CDR3 is TGTGCCAGCCTCCTTTACCCGCACACCTACGAGCAGTACTTC. Amino acids: CASLLYPHTYEQYF.

V is TRBV10-3 and J is TRBJ2-3, with D perhaps TRBD2 (6 bases). Germline V gene data show CDR1 as ENHRY and CDR2 as SYGVKD. Trimming stripped 6 bases from V and 5 bases from J, with 9 bases between. The CDR3 loop spans 12 amino acids. DNA for the CDR3: TGTGCCATCAGGGGAGGAGGAGATACGCAGTATTTT. Translating gives CAIRGGGDTQYF.

This clonotype has a handful of counts. The chain links TRBV13 to TRBJ2-3, with 11 nucleotides matching TRBD2. The V gene's germline CDR1 is PRHDT and CDR2 FYEKMQ (reference sequence). The trim removed 4 bases at V and 5 bases at J, leaving 11 bases unmatched. The CDR3 runs 17 residues. The CDR3, as DNA: TGTGCCAGCAGCTCCCATGATAGCGGGGGGGCAAAAGATACGCAGTATTTT. Encoded protein: CASSSHDSGGAKDTQYF.

This clonotype turned up a few times. The chain is built from TRBV6-2 or TRBV6-3 and TRBJ1-5; 7 bases are shared with TRBD1. The CDR3 contains 16 residues. V lost 5 bases to trimming and J lost 0 bases; unmatched junction nucleotides: 7. Germline CDR1 MNHEY, CDR2 SVGEGT. The CDR3 region is CASSPGQIFSNQPQHF. The CDR3 DNA reads TGTGCCAGCAGTCCGGGACAGATATTTAGCAATCAGCCCCAGCATTTT.

This clonotype was seen a few times. The J gene is TRBJ1-1, the V gene TRBV7-2; D perhaps matches TRBD1 (5 bases). CDR3 size: 12 residues. The germline gives CDR1 SGHTA, CDR2 FQGNSA. V was shortened by 5 bases and J by 7 bases, with 11 bases between the two germline ends. CDR3 residues: CASSLNGGEAFF. As DNA, the CDR3 is TGTGCCAGCAGCCTAAACGGGGGTGAAGCTTTCTTT. Full variable domain (remainder filled in from reference TRBV7-2 and TRBJ1-1): GAGVSQSPSNKVTEKGKDVELRCDPISGHTALYWYRQSLGQGLEFLIYFQGNSAPDKSGLPSDRFSAERTGGSVSTLTIQRTQQEDSAVYLCASSLNGGEAFFGQGTRLTVV.

The chain joins TRBV11-1 to TRBJ2-3; maybe TRBD2 (5 bases). Trimming stripped 7 bases from V and 7 bases from J, with 18 bases between. Per germline, CDR1 SGHAT and CDR2 FQDESV (reference sequence). The CDR3 covers 14 residues. The CDR3, as DNA: TGTGCCAGCACCACTAATGAGGGCCAAAATACGCAGTATTTT. Protein product: CASTTNEGQNTQYF. The full variable domain, with the rest looked up from reference TRBV11-1 and TRBJ2-3, is EAEVAQSPRYKITEKSQAVAFWCDPISGHATLYWYRQILGQGPELLVQFQDESVVDDSQLPKDRFSAERLKGVDSTLKIQPAELGDSAMYLCASTTNEGQNTQYFGPGTRLTVL.

The CDR3 DNA follows: TGTGCCAGCAGCTTACGATTTTTGGGGGCGATCTCTGGGGCCAACGTCCTGACTTTC. Translating gives CASSLRFLGAISGANVLTF. V gene TRBV7-8 combines with J gene TRBJ2-6, with D maybe TRBD1 (6 bases). CDR3 length: 19 amino acids. Trimming left V 2 bases short and J 0 bases short, with 17 bases between. Germline V gives CDR1 SGHVS, CDR2 FQNEAQ.

The chain combines TRBV7-9 with TRBJ1-1; D call uncertain. Germline V gives CDR1 SEHNR, CDR2 FQNEAQ (reference sequence). V lost 5 bases and J lost 4, with 11 bases in between. The CDR3 is 13 amino acids. This CDR3 is CASSPIDSTEAFF. The CDR3 DNA follows: TGTGCCAGCAGCCCCATCGATAGCACTGAAGCTTTCTTT.

The genes are TRBV7-2 and TRBJ1-5; D is perhaps TRBD1 (5 bases). V was pared by 2 bases and J by 7 bases, with 12 bases between. CDR1 and CDR2 (germline): SGHTA, FQGNSA. CDR3 length equals 14 residues. CDR3 sequence: CASSLLGQDQPQHF. The CDR3 DNA reads TGTGCCAGCAGCTTATTGGGGCAGGACCAGCCCCAGCATTTT. Supplemented by reference TRBV7-2 and TRBJ1-5, the full variable domain reads GAGVSQSPSNKVTEKGKDVELRCDPISGHTALYWYRQSLGQGLEFLIYFQGNSAPDKSGLPSDRFSAERTGGSVSTLTIQRTQQEDSAVYLCASSLLGQDQPQHFGDGTRLSIL.

In this sample, this clonotype turned up a few times. V and J are TRBV13 and TRBJ1-5; 8 positions match TRBD1. Unmatched junction bases numbered 6, after V lost 1 base and J lost 4 bases. Looked up from germline, CDR1 is PRHDT and CDR2 is FYEKMQ (reference sequence). The CDR3 has 16 amino acids. The CDR3 bases are TGTGCCAGCAGCTTAGCCCGGACAGGGAATAATCAGCCCCAGCATTTT. Translating gives CASSLARTGNNQPQHF.

This clonotype occurred a few times. The rearrangement links TRBV20-1 to TRBJ2-1; 8 nucleotides align to TRBD2. The germline gives CDR1 DFQATT, CDR2 SNEGSKA (reference sequence). There are 16 residues in the CDR3. The V and J ends lost 3 bases and 8 bases, in that order; junction bases with no gene match: 15. This CDR3 is CSASPLAGLAGDEQFF. The CDR3 DNA follows: TGCAGTGCTAGCCCCCTAGCGGGTCTGGCCGGCGATGAGCAGTTCTTC.

V usage is TRBV5-1 and J usage is TRBJ2-5; D is ambiguous. The V and J ends lost 5 bases and 5 bases respectively, with 19 bases between them. Germline-derived CDR1 and CDR2 are SGHRS and YFSETQ. The CDR3 covers 15 residues. As DNA, the CDR3 is TGCGCCAGCAGGTGGTCCGGCCGGCCTGGGGAGACCCAGTACTTC. Protein sequence: CASRWSGRPGETQYF.

The rearrangement uses TRBV12-3 or TRBV12-4 and TRBJ2-7; no clear D gene. This CDR3 spans 16 amino acids. With 3 bases removed from V and 1 base from J, the gap between germline ends came to 16 bases. The DNA of the CDR3 is TGTGCCAGCAGTTTTGGGGATTCACCCGTTTCCTACGAGCAGTACTTC. Amino acids: CASSFGDSPVSYEQYF.

The gene calls are TRBV12-3 or TRBV12-4 and TRBJ1-2; TRBD1 agrees at 9 bases. Trimming took 6 bases from V and 5 from J; bases not matched to a gene: 13. This CDR3 spans 16 amino acids. The CDR3 DNA reads TGTGCCAGCAGCTCCAACGCCGGACAGGGGAGGTATGGCTACACCTTC. This gives the protein CASSSNAGQGRYGYTF.

This clonotype was seen a handful of times. This chain links TRBV9 with TRBJ2-7; D is unclear. With 5 bases removed from V and 5 bases from J, the gap between germline ends came to 8 bases. The CDR3 totals 11 residues. CDR1 and CDR2 from the germline V gene are SGDLS and YYNGEE. CDR3 sequence reads: CASSTGHEQYF. The DNA for the CDR3 is TGTGCCAGCAGTACGGGTCACGAGCAGTACTTC. Together with reference TRBV9 and TRBJ2-7, the CDR3 gives the full variable domain: DSGVTQTPKHLITATGQRVTLRCSPRSGDLSVYWYQQSLDQGLQFLIQYYNGEERAKGNILERFSAQQFPDLHSELNLSSLELGDSALYFCASSTGHEQYFGPGTRLTVT.

This clonotype was counted at least ten times. The rearrangement joins TRBV5-1 to TRBJ2-4; no clear D gene. The CDR3 spans 14 residues. Germline V gives CDR1 SGHRS, CDR2 YFSETQ. V was trimmed by 0 bases and J by 0 bases, leaving 4 bases between them. CDR3 DNA: TGCGCCAGCAGCTTGGGACTAGCCAAAAACATTCAGTACTTC. Translated: CASSLGLAKNIQYF.

This clonotype was detected ten times or more. V is TRBV27 and J is TRBJ1-6; D gene unclear. The CDR3 is 14 amino acids. Germline V gene lookup returns CDR1 MNHEY and CDR2 SMNVEV (reference sequence). Trimming cost V 7 bases and J 9 bases, with 16 bases left between them. CDR3 DNA sequence: TGTGCCAGCACCCTCCACGAGGCGAGTTCACCCCTCCACTTT. Its protein is CASTLHEASSPLHF.

In its sample, this clonotype was seen a few times. The rearrangement links TRBV5-1 to TRBJ1-1; D is uncertain. This CDR3 comprises 14 residues. V lost 4 bases and J lost 1, with 11 bases in between. Per germline, CDR1 SGHRS and CDR2 YFSETQ. The CDR3 region is CASSLQTENTEAFF. CDR3 DNA: TGCGCCAGCAGCCTACAAACGGAGAACACTGAAGCTTTCTTT.

This clonotype was observed many times. V usage is TRBV5-6 and J usage is TRBJ1-5; D gene unclear. The CDR3 extends over 15 amino acids. V dropped 1 base and J dropped 4 bases, with 12 bases sitting between them. Germline CDR1 reads SGHDT; CDR2 reads YYEEEE. DNA of the CDR3: TGTGCCAGCAGCTTGTCGGTGGCGGGGAATCAGCCCCAGCATTTT. This sequence encodes CASSLSVAGNQPQHF.

The V call is TRBV7-2, the J call TRBJ2-1; D gene ambiguous. V was clipped by 8 bases and J by 1 base, with 12 bases between them. Germline CDR1 and CDR2: SGHTA and FQGNSA. This CDR3 has 14 amino acids. In DNA, the CDR3 is TGTGCCAGCGTCCCCCCAGCTTCCTACAATGAGCAGTTCTTC. Translation: CASVPPASYNEQFF.

This clonotype was seen only a few times. The rearrangement links TRBV6-6 to TRBJ1-1; TRBD1 is a possible D gene (6 bases). CDR1 and CDR2 (germline): MNHNY, SVGAGI (reference sequence). With 6 bases removed from V and 4 bases from J, the gap between germline ends came to 18 bases. The CDR3 runs to 15 residues. In nucleotides, the CDR3 is TGTGCCAGCAGCCGTACCGTGGGGGCGGGCACTGAAGCTTTCTTT. This encodes CASSRTVGAGTEAFF.

This clonotype occurred a few times. The chain combines TRBV5-4 with TRBJ1-2, with D maybe TRBD1 (5 bases). V was clipped by 4 bases and J by 0 bases, with 13 bases between them. Germline-derived CDR1 and CDR2 are SGHNT and YYREEE (reference sequence). This CDR3 is 15 amino acids long. The CDR3 sequence: CASSPLGGANYGYTF. The CDR3, as DNA: TGTGCCAGCAGCCCTTTGGGGGGGGCTAACTATGGCTACACCTTC.

There are many counts of this clonotype. V is TRBV25-1 and J is TRBJ1-1; a weak D match, TRBD1 (5 bases). The ends were cut back, 2 bases at V and 5 bases at J, with 18 bases in the middle. Per germline, CDR1 MGHDK and CDR2 SYGVNS. The CDR3 is made up of 16 amino acids. The CDR3 DNA follows: TGTGCCAGCAGTGAAGCGGGCGGCAGGGCAAGGACTGAAGCTTTCTTT. This codes for CASSEAGGRARTEAFF.

At least ten counts were recorded for this clonotype. This chain joins TRBV12-3 or TRBV12-4 and TRBJ1-3; D remains ambiguous. The CDR3 sequence is 14 residues long. V lost 8 bases and J lost 0, with 11 bases in between. The DNA for the CDR3 is TGTGCCAGCGGTAGCCTCATCTCTGGAAACACCATATATTTT. Protein product: CASGSLISGNTIYF.